The 10 T cell receptor beta chains below were found in one sample sequenced in a study of spatial heterogeneity in lung cancer. Notes on the study in general: Tracking of tumor mutation counts was seen in expanded intratumoral alpha and beta TCR counts.

Time point denoted: sample taken at primary tumor resection. These receptors lack a known antigen. TCRdb recomputed calls from the 5' RACE reads with MiXCR, one row per CDR3 protein. Of approximately 7,000 distinct CDR3 sequences detected, around 13% appear once; the ten largest clones hold roughly a fifth. The sample here was lung tumor tissue, taken at surgery. The receptors were gathered from a male donor with early-stage non-small cell lung cancer.

This clonotype ranks as medium-sized. The library was designed around alpha chains, so this beta chain is a stray read whose abundance carries little weight. The V call is TRBV20-1, the J call TRBJ1-1, with TRBD1 as a possible D gene (5 bases). The CDR3 length is 14 residues. V lost 2 bases, J lost 0 bases, and 10 bases lay in between. CDR1 is DFQATT, CDR2 SNEGSKA, per germline (reference sequence). CDR3 sequence (DNA): TGCAGTGCTAGATCTGGACACGTGAACACTGAAGCTTTCTTT. Amino acids: CSARSGHVNTEAFF.

This clonotype has at least ten counts. This beta chain came through as a stray read in a library set up for alpha chains, and its size says little. The genes are TRBV27 and TRBJ2-1, with 12 bases fitting TRBD2. The CDR3 sequence is 16 residues long. Losses at the gene ends were 5 bases for V and 9 bases for J; bases not matched to a gene: 11. The germline CDR1 and CDR2 sequences are MNHEY and SMNVEV (reference sequence). As DNA, the CDR3 is TGTGCCAGCAGTGCGCTAGCGGGAGGGATGACCTCTGAGCAGTTCTTC. As protein: CASSALAGGMTSEQFF.

This clonotype is termed medium-sized. Being off target in a library aimed at alpha chains, this beta chain has a size of little meaning. The rearrangement joins TRBV7-9 to TRBJ2-4; 7 positions match TRBD1. Germline-derived CDR1 and CDR2 are SEHNR and FQNEAQ (reference sequence). Unmatched junction bases numbered 7, after V lost 5 bases and J lost 6 bases. CDR3 size: 14 residues. The CDR3 loop is CASSATGFGNIQYF. CDR3 coding DNA: TGTGCCAGCAGCGCGACAGGGTTTGGAAACATTCAGTACTTC.

This clonotype was counted ten times or more. Little can be read into the size of this beta chain, an off-target read in a library designed for alpha chains. The chain recombines TRBV7-9 with TRBJ2-3, with D perhaps matching TRBD2 (5 bases). The CDR3 is 14 amino acids. CDR1 SEHNR and CDR2 FQNEAQ come from the germline V gene (reference sequence). Trimming pared 3 bases from V and 1 base from J, leaving 8 bases between. This CDR3 is CASSLGGRTDTQYF. CDR3 coding DNA: TGTGCCAGCAGCTTGGGCGGGCGCACAGATACGCAGTATTTT. Full variable domain (rest looked up from reference TRBV7-9 and TRBJ2-3): DTGVSQNPRHKITKRGQNVTFRCDPISEHNRLYWYRQTLGQGPEFLTYFQNEAQLEKSRLLSDRFSAERPKGSFSTLEIQRTEQGDSAMYLCASSLGGRTDTQYFGPGTRLTVL.

This clonotype showed up just a few times. Since the library was made to target alpha chains, this beta chain is a stray read and its abundance is not meaningful. The chain carries TRBV12-3 or TRBV12-4 and TRBJ1-1; 7 bases map to TRBD1. The CDR3 totals 15 residues. Trimming took 5 bases from V and 7 from J; bases not matched to a gene: 13. CDR3 sequence: CASSPHGGQIIEAFF. The CDR3 nucleotides are TGTGCCAGCAGTCCTCACGGGGGACAGATCATTGAAGCTTTCTTT.

This clonotype was detected only once. This beta chain is an unintended read in a library built for alpha chains; its size means little. The chain has TRBV11-3 and TRBJ2-2, with 14 bases lining up with TRBD2. J was trimmed by 6 bases and V by 5 bases; bases with no gene match: 5. Germline V gene sequence: CDR1 SGHNT, CDR2 YENEEA. The length of the CDR3 is 16 residues. CDR3 DNA: TGTGCCAGCAGCCCGGGGACTAGCGGGAGTTCCGGGGAGCTGTTTTTT. Protein: CASSPGTSGSSGELFF.

By frequency in the sample, this clonotype is medium-sized. Germline is not matched at one junction end, which may reflect a read error. The size of this beta chain means little, since it is a stray read in a library made for alpha chains. The chain combines TRBV10-3 with TRBJ1-1, with no clear D. The CDR3 consists of 13 residues. Germline V lookup: CDR1 ENHRY, CDR2 SYGVKD. The CDR3 coding sequence is TGTGCCATCAGCACCCGCACGAACGCTGAAGCTTTCTTT. It specifies CAISTRTNAEAFF.

This clonotype was detected once. The library was designed around alpha chains, so this beta chain is a stray read whose abundance carries little weight. The chain couples TRBV12-3 or TRBV12-4 to TRBJ2-1; no firm D call. V gave up 7 bases and J gave up 5 bases, with 12 bases separating them. The CDR3 extends over 13 amino acids. The CDR3 sequence is CASTTDANNEQFF. CDR3 coding DNA: TGTGCCAGCACCACGGACGCTAACAATGAGCAGTTCTTC.

Regarding this clonotype: This beta chain slipped into a library made for alpha chains as a stray read, so its size is not meaningful. This rearrangement joins TRBV6-5 to TRBJ2-5, with 9 bases fitting TRBD1. J lost 2 bases, V lost 0 bases, and 4 bases had no gene match. The CDR3 contains 16 residues. Germline CDR1 is MNHEY and CDR2 is SVGAGI. The DNA of the CDR3 is TGTGCCAGCAGTTACTCGACCGGGACAGGGCAAGAGACCCAGTACTTC. This sequence encodes CASSYSTGTGQETQYF.

This clonotype is medium-sized within its sample. Because the library targeted alpha chains, this beta chain is an off-target read whose size means little. V is TRBV19 and J is TRBJ1-5; D is possibly TRBD1 (6 bases). Between the trimmed V and J ends, which lost 6 bases and 7 bases, there was a span of 13 bases. CDR1 and CDR2 from the germline V gene are LNHDA and SQIVND (reference sequence). CDR3 length: 13 amino acids. In nucleotides, the CDR3 is TGTGCCAGTAGCGGACAGATCCAACAGCCCCAGCATTTT. It translates to CASSGQIQQPQHF.